These 5 T cell receptor beta chains were sequenced from one sample in a study of cytomegalovirus exposure and HLA in healthy donors. PCR employed 60 Vbeta and 13 Jbeta primers. Clones were read by immunoSEQ multiplex PCR, and TCRdb kept only the in-frame ones, dropping some. The table has roughly 140,000 clones, 60% to 85% seen once; the top ten hold approximately 6.3%. The sequenced sample consisted of PBMCs. Receptors originate from a woman aged 40 to 50 in good health and CMV-seropositive.

The chain recombines TRBV9 with TRBJ1-6; 8 bases map to TRBD1. Germline V gene sequence: CDR1 SGDLS, CDR2 YYNGEE. Trimming took 4 bases from V and 8 from J; bases not matched to a gene: 8. The CDR3 spans 15 residues. The CDR3 sequence: CASSPRTGHDSPLHF. As DNA, the CDR3 is TGTGCCAGCAGCCCTCGGACAGGGCACGATTCACCCCTCCACTTT.

This chain joins TRBV10-3 and TRBJ2-1; 10 bases map to TRBD1. The V gene end was trimmed by 4 bases and the J gene end by 7 bases; junction bases not matched to a gene: 10. CDR1 is ENHRY and CDR2 is SYGVKD in the germline V gene. CDR3 length: 16 amino acids. Here the CDR3 reads CAISGPGTGARNEQFF. Written as DNA, the CDR3 is TGTGCCATCAGTGGGCCCGGGACAGGGGCCAGAAATGAGCAGTTCTTC.

The rearrangement links TRBV5-1 to TRBJ1-2; 7 bases agree with TRBD1. Losses at the gene ends were 4 bases for V and 7 bases for J; bases not matched to a gene: 7. Germline V CDR1 and CDR2: SGHRS, YFSETQ. This CDR3 is 13 amino acids long. CDR3 nucleotide sequence: TGCGCCAGCAGCGAAACAGGGGAGCGTGGCTACACCTTC. This encodes CASSETGERGYTF.

The chain carries TRBV4-1 and TRBJ1-5; D uncertain. The germline V and J ends were trimmed by 0 bases and 0 bases, with 6 bases remaining between them. The CDR3 spans 15 residues. The germline V gene encodes CDR1 MGHRA and CDR2 YSYEKL. CDR3 in amino acids: CASSQDGSSNQPQHF. In DNA, the CDR3 is TGCGCCAGCAGCCAAGATGGCAGTAGCAATCAGCCCCAGCATTTT.

This chain joins TRBV21-1 and TRBJ2-1; no check of the table's D call, TRBD1, against the DNA was made. TRBV21-1 is classified as a pseudogene. The CDR3 spans 15 residues. The CDR3 DNA sequence: TGTGCCAGCAGCAACCGCCGGGACAACTACAATGAGCAGTTCTTC. Translated, it gives CASSNRRDNYNEQFF.